This T cell receptor beta chain was recovered during a study of Ad26.COV2.S vaccination and SARS-CoV-2 variants. Treatment given: roughly 18 received Ad26.COV2.S at low or high dose, single or two shots; about 5 received placebo; per-sample allocation not given. Specimen acquisition occurred on day 63 following the initial vaccine or placebo injection. The assay was immunoSEQ multiplex PCR, and TCRdb's table has in-frame clones only and misses some. The table shows roughly 450,000 clones, with approximately 90% occurring only once. Deletions cut 7 bases from V and 0 bases from J, with 7 bases between. This CDR3 region has 12 residues. Germline values: CDR1 SGHTS, CDR2 YDEGEE.

The chain is built from TRBV5-8 and TRBJ2-5, with D unresolved. Specimen: peripheral blood, collected in a trial of Ad26.COV2.S vaccine versus placebo. The TCR originated in a person between 18 and 65 years old who received the Ad26.COV2.S COVID-19 vaccine or a placebo. The CDR3 loop reads CASLRDQETQYF. The CDR3 nucleotides read TGTGCCAGCCTTAGGGACCAAGAGACCCAGTACTTC.